Sequencing of this TCR beta chain was carried out in a study of OX40 agonist ivuxolimab in advanced cancers. In terms of the full investigation: Ivuxolimab was a fully human IgG2 agonistic monoclonal antibody targeting the costimulatory receptor OX40 (CD134). The paper reports the monotherapy dose-escalation portion (N of about 51 patients) of the phase I ivuxolimab trial. In the dose-escalation cohort, approximately 83% of patients were male, and the mean age was 60 years with a range of roughly 20 to 85. Intravenous ivuxolimab was administered to patients every 2 weeks at six dose levels: 0.01, 0.1, 0.3, 1.5, 3 and 10 mg/kg. Patients were allowed to have had prior anti-PD-1, anti-PD-L1 or anti-CTLA-4 therapy, and approximately 40% of the dose-escalation patients had previously received checkpoint inhibitors. Of the roughly 52 dose-escalation patients, hepatocellular carcinoma was present in some 19, melanoma in around 15, renal cell carcinoma in 9 and head and neck cancer in 9. Partial responses occurred in three dose-escalation patients: two with cutaneous melanoma and one with hepatocellular carcinoma. The purpose of peripheral TCRbeta sequencing was to test whether ivuxolimab changed TCR sequence diversity and led to clonal T-cell expansion.

Study-level results and caveats: After ivuxolimab, CD8+ T cells had more expanded clones than CD4+ T cells on average. In partial responders in the 0.1-3.0 mg/kg groups, normalized peripheral clonal expansion was found to be among the lowest, especially among CD8+ T cells. The antigen specificity of the clonally expanded peripheral T cells was not determined. Low levels of normalized T-cell clonal expansion were also shown by some nonresponding patients. At doses of 0.1 to 3.0 mg/kg, clonal expansion of both CD4+ and CD8+ T cells in blood was seen between baseline and week 6.

Genomic DNA was extracted from sorted cells for sequencing of the TCRbeta CDR3 region. TCRbeta CDR3 regions were sequenced using the immunoSEQ Assay. Not all clones reach the TCRdb copy of this immuneACCESS table, which keeps in-frame sequences only. Checked studies attribute under half of the gap to unresolved V genes and leave the rest unexplained. The sample table contains around 64,000 clones; only one count was recorded for around 87% of them. The ten largest clones represent approximately 0.39% of the sample. This clone showed up just a few times. The specificity of this receptor is unknown. Nothing much larger sits one base from this clone, and base qualities are not available. CDR1 and CDR2 were assigned from the germline V gene (reference sequence) as PRHDT and FYEKMQ. Including the terminal cysteine and phenylalanine, the CDR3 comprises 17 residues. Only CDR3 DNA is held: 51 bases, read in frame from base 1. A distance of 15 bases separates the germline ends of V and J, which lose 1 base and 1 base respectively.

Patients with autoimmune disease history or receiving systemic immunosuppression were excluded from the trial. Peripheral blood for TCR sequencing was collected from all dose cohorts at baseline, on cycle 4 day 1, and on cycle 7 day 1. Samples came from an open-label, multicenter, first-in-human phase I dose-escalation trial of ivuxolimab. The trial enrolled adults with locally advanced or metastatic head and neck squamous cell, hepatocellular, melanoma or renal cell carcinoma. Before TCR sequencing, CD4+ and CD8+ T cells were separately sorted from peripheral blood. This chain is built from TRBV13 and TRBJ2-3, with TRBD2 as a weak D call on 5 bases. The receptor was derived from an adult with an advanced solid tumor such as melanoma, head and neck, liver or kidney cancer. Sequencing used CD4+ or CD8+ T cells sorted from blood, obtained in a trial of the OX40 agonist ivuxolimab. The CDR3 is CASSLALYPGGTDTQYF. The DNA reads as follows: TGTGCCAGCAGCTTAGCTCTCTATCCCGGGGGCACAGATACGCAGTATTTT.